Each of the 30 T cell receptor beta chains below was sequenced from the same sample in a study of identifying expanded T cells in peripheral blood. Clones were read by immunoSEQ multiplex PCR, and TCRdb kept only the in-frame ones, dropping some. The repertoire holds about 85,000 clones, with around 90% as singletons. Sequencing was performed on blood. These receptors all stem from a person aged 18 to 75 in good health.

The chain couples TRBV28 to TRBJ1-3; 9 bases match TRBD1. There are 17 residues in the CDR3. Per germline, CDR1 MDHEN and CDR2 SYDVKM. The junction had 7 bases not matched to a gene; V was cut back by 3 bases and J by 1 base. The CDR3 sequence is CASSFRDRVISGNTIYF. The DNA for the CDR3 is TGTGCCAGCAGTTTCCGGGACAGGGTAATTTCTGGAAACACCATATATTTT.

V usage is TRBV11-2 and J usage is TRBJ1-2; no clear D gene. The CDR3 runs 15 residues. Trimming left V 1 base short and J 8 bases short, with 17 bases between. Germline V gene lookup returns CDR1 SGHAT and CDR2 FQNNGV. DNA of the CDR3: TGTGCCAGCAGCTTAGGGGTTGGAGGGCCCCGGGGCTACACCTTC. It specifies CASSLGVGGPRGYTF.

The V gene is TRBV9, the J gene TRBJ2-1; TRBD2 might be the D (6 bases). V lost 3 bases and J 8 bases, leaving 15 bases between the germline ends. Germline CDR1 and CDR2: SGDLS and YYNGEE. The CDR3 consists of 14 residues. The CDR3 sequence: CASSAGDRRDEQFF. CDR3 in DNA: TGTGCCAGCAGCGCGGGGGACCGGCGGGATGAGCAGTTCTTC.

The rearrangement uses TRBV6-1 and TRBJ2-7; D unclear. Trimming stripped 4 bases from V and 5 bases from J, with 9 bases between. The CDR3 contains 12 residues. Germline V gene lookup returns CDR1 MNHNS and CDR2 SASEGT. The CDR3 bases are TGTGCCAGCAGTGTTTACACTCACGAGCAGTACTTC. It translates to CASSVYTHEQYF.

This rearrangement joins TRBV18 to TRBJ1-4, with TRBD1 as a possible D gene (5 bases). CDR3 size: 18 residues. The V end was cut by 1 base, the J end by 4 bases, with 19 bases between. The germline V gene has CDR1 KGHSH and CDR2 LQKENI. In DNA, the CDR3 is TGTGCCAGCTCACCACAGAGGCCAGGGTGGGGAGTTAATGAAAAACTGTTTTTT. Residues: CASSPQRPGWGVNEKLFF.

This chain's CDR3 is CASSLRQVNTEAFF. The DNA of the CDR3 is TGTGCCAGCAGCTTAAGGCAGGTGAACACTGAAGCTTTCTTT. The chain has TRBV7-2 and TRBJ1-1; D unclear. V was trimmed by 2 bases and J by 0 bases, leaving 7 bases between them. This CDR3 region has 14 residues. Germline values: CDR1 SGHTA, CDR2 FQGNSA. The variable domain in full, completed from reference TRBV7-2 and TRBJ1-1, reads GAGVSQSPSNKVTEKGKDVELRCDPISGHTALYWYRQSLGQGLEFLIYFQGNSAPDKSGLPSDRFSAERTGGSVSTLTIQRTQQEDSAVYLCASSLRQVNTEAFFGQGTRLTVV.

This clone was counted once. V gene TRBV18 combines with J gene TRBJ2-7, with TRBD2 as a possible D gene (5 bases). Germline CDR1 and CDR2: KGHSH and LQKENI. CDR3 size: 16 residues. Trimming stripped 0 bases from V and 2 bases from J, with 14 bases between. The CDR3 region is CASSPPTGSLPYEQYF. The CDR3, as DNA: TGTGCCAGCTCACCACCCACGGGGTCCCTACCCTACGAGCAGTACTTC.

The CDR3 protein is CASSRPGQQETQYF. In DNA form, the CDR3 reads TGTGCCAGCAGCCGACCGGGACAGCAAGAGACCCAGTACTTC. The chain uses TRBV5-4 and TRBJ2-5, with 7 bases that match TRBD1. Germline values: CDR1 SGHNT, CDR2 YYREEE (reference sequence). The CDR3 totals 14 residues. V lost 4 bases to trimming and J lost 2 bases; unmatched junction nucleotides: 5.

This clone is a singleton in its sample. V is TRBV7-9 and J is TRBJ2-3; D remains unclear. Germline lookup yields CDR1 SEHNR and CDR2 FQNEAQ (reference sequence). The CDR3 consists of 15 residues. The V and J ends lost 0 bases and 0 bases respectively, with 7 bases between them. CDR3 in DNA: TGTGCCAGCAGCTTAGCGGCCGGGAGCACAGATACGCAGTATTTT. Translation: CASSLAAGSTDTQYF.

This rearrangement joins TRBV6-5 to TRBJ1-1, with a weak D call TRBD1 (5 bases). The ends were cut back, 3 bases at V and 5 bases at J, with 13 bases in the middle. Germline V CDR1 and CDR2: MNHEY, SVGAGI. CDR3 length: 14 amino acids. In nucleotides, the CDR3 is TGTGCCAGCAGTTATACATCAGGGCAAACTGAAGCTTTCTTT. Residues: CASSYTSGQTEAFF.

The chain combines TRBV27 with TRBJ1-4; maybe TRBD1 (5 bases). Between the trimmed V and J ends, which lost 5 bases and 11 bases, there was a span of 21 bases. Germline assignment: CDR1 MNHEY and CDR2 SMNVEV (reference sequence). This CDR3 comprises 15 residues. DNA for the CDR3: TGTGCCAGCAGTCCTTCCGGGCCGGGGGTTGTTAAACTGTTTTTT. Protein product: CASSPSGPGVVKLFF.

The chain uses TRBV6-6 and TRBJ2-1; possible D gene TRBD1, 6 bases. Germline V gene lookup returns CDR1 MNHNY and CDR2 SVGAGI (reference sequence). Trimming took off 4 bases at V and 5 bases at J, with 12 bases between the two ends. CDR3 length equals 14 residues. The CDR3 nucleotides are TGTGCCAGCAGTTCCGACGGACAGAACAATGAGCAGTTCTTC. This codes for CASSSDGQNNEQFF.

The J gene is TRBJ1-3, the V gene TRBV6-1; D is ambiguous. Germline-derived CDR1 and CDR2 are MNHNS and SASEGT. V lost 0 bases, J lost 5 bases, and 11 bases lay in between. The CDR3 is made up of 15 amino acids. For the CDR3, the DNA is TGTGCCAGCAGTGAAGCAGCATTGTTAAGAAACACCATATATTTT. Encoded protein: CASSEAALLRNTIYF.

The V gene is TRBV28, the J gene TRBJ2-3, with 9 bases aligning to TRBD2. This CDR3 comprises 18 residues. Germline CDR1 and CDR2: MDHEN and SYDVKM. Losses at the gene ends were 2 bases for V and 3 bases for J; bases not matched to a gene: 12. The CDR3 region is CASSLLTWTAGGTDTQYF. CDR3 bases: TGTGCCAGCAGTTTACTAACCTGGACAGCGGGGGGTACAGATACGCAGTATTTT.

For the CDR3, the DNA is TGTGCCAGCAGTGACATGGCGGGGGGGAACAATGAGCAGTTCTTC. Translation gives CASSDMAGGNNEQFF. The chain is built from TRBV6-4 and TRBJ2-1; 9 nucleotides line up with TRBD2. Trimming at V came to 2 bases and at J to 5 bases, leaving 4 bases not matched to a gene. Germline assignment: CDR1 MRHNA and CDR2 SNTAGT. The CDR3 is 15 amino acids.

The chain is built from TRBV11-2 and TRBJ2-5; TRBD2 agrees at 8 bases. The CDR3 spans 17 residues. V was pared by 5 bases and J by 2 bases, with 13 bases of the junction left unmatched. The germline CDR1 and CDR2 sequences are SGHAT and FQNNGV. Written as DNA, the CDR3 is TGTGCCAGCAGCCTTGTTGGGGTAGCGGGGTATCAAGAGACCCAGTACTTC. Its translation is CASSLVGVAGYQETQYF.

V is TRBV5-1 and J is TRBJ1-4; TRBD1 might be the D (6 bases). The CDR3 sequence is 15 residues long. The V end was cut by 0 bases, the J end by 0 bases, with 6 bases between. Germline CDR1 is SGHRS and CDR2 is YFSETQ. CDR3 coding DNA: TGCGCCAGCAGCTTGGGACAGGCAACTAATGAAAAACTGTTTTTT. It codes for CASSLGQATNEKLFF.

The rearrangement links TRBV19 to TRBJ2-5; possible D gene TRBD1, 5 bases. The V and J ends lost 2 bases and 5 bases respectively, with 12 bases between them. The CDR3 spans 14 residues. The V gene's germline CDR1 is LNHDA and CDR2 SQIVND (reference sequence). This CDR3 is CASSIQGLGETQYF. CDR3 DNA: TGTGCCAGTAGTATACAGGGCCTTGGGGAGACCCAGTACTTC. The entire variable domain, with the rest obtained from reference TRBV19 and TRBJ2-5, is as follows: DGGITQSPKYLFRKEGQNVTLSCEQNLNHDAMYWYRQDPGQGLRLIYYSQIVNDFQKGDIAEGYSVSREKKESFPLTVTSAQKNPTAFYLCASSIQGLGETQYFGPGTRLLVL.

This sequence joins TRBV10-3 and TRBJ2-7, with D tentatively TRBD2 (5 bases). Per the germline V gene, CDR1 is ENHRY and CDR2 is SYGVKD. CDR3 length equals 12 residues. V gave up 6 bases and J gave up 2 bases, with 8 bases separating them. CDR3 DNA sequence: TGTGCCATCAGGGACGGGACCTACGAGCAGTACTTC. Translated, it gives CAIRDGTYEQYF.

This chain's CDR3 is CAISGGGNTGELFF. The DNA for the CDR3 is TGTGCCATCAGTGGAGGGGGGAACACCGGGGAGCTGTTTTTT. This chain uses TRBV10-3 with TRBJ2-2; D may be TRBD1 (6 bases). Germline V gene data show CDR1 as ENHRY and CDR2 as SYGVKD. Deletions cut 4 bases from V and 1 base from J, with 7 bases between. This CDR3 has 14 residues.

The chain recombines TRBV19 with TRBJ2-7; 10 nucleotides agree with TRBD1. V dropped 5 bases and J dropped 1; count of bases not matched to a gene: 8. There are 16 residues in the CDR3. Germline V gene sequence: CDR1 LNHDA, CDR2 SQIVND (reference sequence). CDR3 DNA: TGTGCCAGTAGTCCCTCCGGGACAGGGGTGTCCTACGAGCAGTACTTC. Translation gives CASSPSGTGVSYEQYF.

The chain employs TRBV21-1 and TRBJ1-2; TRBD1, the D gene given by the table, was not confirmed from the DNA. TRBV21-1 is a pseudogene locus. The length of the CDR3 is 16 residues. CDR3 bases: TGTGCCAGCAGCGATGGCCCCGGGACAACTCGAGAAGGCTACACCTTC. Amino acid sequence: CASSDGPGTTREGYTF.

CDR3 in DNA: TGTGCCAGCAGCTCAGGACTAGCGGGGGGCCTAGCCAAAAACATTCAGTACTTC. Its protein product is CASSSGLAGGLAKNIQYF. V and J are TRBV7-8 and TRBJ2-4; 14 bases fit TRBD2. Germline loops: CDR1 SGHVS, CDR2 FQNEAQ. The CDR3 contains 18 residues. V lost 4 bases and J lost 0; bases outside the gene matches: 5.

CDR3 sequence (DNA): TGCAGCGTTGAAGGGGGTGACAGAGCCTATGGCTACACCTTC. Its protein product is CSVEGGDRAYGYTF. V gene TRBV29-1 combines with J gene TRBJ1-2; D is perhaps TRBD1 (5 bases). The V gene lost 1 base and the J gene lost 4 bases, with 13 bases spanning the gap. Germline CDR1 reads SQVTM; CDR2 reads ANQGSEA. CDR3 length: 14 amino acids.

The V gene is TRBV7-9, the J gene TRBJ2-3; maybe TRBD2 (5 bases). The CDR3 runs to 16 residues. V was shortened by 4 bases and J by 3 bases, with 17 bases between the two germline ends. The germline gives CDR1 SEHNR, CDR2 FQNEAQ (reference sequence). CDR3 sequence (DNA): TGTGCCAGCAGCTCCGGGGTGAATATCCTGACAGATACGCAGTATTTT. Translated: CASSSGVNILTDTQYF. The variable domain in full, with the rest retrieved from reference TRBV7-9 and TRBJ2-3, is DTGVSQNPRHKITKRGQNVTFRCDPISEHNRLYWYRQTLGQGPEFLTYFQNEAQLEKSRLLSDRFSAERPKGSFSTLEIQRTEQGDSAMYLCASSSGVNILTDTQYFGPGTRLTVL.

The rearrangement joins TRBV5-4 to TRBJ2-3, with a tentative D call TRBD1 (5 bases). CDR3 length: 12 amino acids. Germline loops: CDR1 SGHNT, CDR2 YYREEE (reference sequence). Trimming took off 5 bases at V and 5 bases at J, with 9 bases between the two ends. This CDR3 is CASRAGQDTQYF. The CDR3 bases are TGTGCCAGCAGAGCAGGGCAAGATACGCAGTATTTT.

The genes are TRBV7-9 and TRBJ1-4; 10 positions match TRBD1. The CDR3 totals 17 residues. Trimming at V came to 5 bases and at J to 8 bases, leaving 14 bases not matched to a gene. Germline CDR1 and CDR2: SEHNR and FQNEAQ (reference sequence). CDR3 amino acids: CASSSDRGHYRKEKLFF. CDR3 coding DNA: TGTGCCAGCAGCAGCGACAGGGGGCACTACCGTAAGGAAAAACTGTTTTTT.

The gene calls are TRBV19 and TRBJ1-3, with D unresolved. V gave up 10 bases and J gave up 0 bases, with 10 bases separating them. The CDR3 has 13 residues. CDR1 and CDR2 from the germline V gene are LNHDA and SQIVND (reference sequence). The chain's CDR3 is CATQRNSGNTIYF. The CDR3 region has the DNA TGTGCCACCCAACGCAACTCTGGAAACACCATATATTTT.

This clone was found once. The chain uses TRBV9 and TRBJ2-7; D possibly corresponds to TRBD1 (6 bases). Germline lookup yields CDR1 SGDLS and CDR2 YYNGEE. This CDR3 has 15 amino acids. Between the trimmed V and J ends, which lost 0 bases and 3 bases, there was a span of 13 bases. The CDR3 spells CASSVALGADYEQYF. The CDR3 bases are TGTGCCAGCAGCGTAGCTTTGGGGGCGGACTACGAGCAGTACTTC.

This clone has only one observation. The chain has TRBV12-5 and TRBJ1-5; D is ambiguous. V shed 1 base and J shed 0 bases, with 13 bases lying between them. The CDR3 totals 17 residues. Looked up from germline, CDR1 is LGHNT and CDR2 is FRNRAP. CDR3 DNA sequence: TGTGCTAGTGGTTTGGCACGGTGGGGTTATAGCAATCAGCCCCAGCATTTT. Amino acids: CASGLARWGYSNQPQHF.